These 29 T cell receptor beta chains came from one sample sequenced in a study of vaccination effects on CD4 cells after COVID-19. TCRdb's table, derived via immunoSEQ multiplex PCR, lists solely in-frame clones and lacks some. Of around 81,000 clones in the sample, 60% to 80% were seen once. The antigens these receptors bind are not known. Pools of viral peptides were used by the ViraFEST assay to expand antigen-specific CD4+ T cells ahead of sequencing. Culturing for around eleven days preceded CD4+ T cell isolation. BNT162b2 vaccine or mRNA-1273 vaccine was given to participants in two doses. Sample: CD4+ T cells from PBMCs cultured with HCoV-OC43 spike peptides, taken after COVID-19 vaccination. Subset reported: HCoV-OC43 spike overlapping peptide pool stimulation. All receptors come from a human donor who received a COVID-19 vaccine.

This clone has a single count. The V and J genes are TRBV18 and TRBJ1-6; 7 nucleotides align to TRBD1. J lost 10 bases, V lost 2 bases, and 8 bases had no gene match. The germline CDR1 and CDR2 sequences are KGHSH and LQKENI. There are 15 residues in the CDR3. The CDR3 sequence is CASSPSNRGSSPLHF. The DNA for the CDR3 is TGTGCCAGCTCACCATCTAACAGGGGAAGCTCACCCCTCCACTTT.

This clone was seen a few times. This chain uses TRBV24-1 with TRBJ1-2; no reliable D call. The CDR3 is 14 amino acids. Germline assignment: CDR1 KGHDR and CDR2 SFDVKD. Trimming removed 3 bases from V and 1 base from J, with 8 bases in between. DNA for the CDR3: TGTGCCACCAGTGATGCTTGGTTTAACTATGGCTACACCTTC. Amino acid sequence: CATSDAWFNYGYTF.

This chain uses TRBV6-6 with TRBJ1-5; D might be TRBD1 (6 bases). The V gene lost 6 bases and the J gene lost 4 bases, with 10 bases spanning the gap. Per germline, CDR1 MNHNY and CDR2 SVGAGI (reference sequence). This CDR3 comprises 13 residues. CDR3 nucleotides: TGTGCCAGCAGCCGGGACAAAAATCAGCCCCAGCATTTT. This codes for CASSRDKNQPQHF.

This chain uses TRBV19 with TRBJ2-5, with D possibly TRBD2 on 6 matching bases. Germline lookup yields CDR1 LNHDA and CDR2 SQIVND (reference sequence). The CDR3 totals 15 residues. V was trimmed by 2 bases and J by 5 bases, leaving 15 bases between them. The chain's CDR3 is CASSINGGKGETQYF. The CDR3, as DNA: TGTGCCAGTAGTATAAACGGAGGGAAGGGGGAGACCCAGTACTTC.

The chain employs TRBV6-1 and TRBJ2-5; D gene ambiguous. Per the germline V gene, CDR1 is MNHNS and CDR2 is SASEGT. Trimming stripped 1 base from V and 2 bases from J, with 17 bases between. This CDR3 is built from 17 residues. This CDR3 is CASSEDGSPGSQETQYF. DNA for the CDR3: TGTGCCAGCAGTGAAGACGGCAGCCCTGGGTCACAAGAGACCCAGTACTTC.

CDR3 coding DNA: TGTGCCAGCAGTTTTGTGGCCAGGGGTGGCTACACCTTC. Its protein product is CASSFVARGGYTF. The genes are TRBV12-3 or TRBV12-4 and TRBJ1-2; weak D call: TRBD1 (6 bases). The V and J ends lost 3 bases and 7 bases respectively, with 12 bases between them. The CDR3 totals 13 residues.

This sequence joins TRBV6-1 and TRBJ2-1; D is uncertain. Trimming took off 4 bases at V and 6 bases at J, with 13 bases between the two ends. The CDR3 is 14 amino acids. Germline-derived CDR1 and CDR2 are MNHNS and SASEGT. The DNA of the CDR3 is TGTGCCAGCAGTGGAGCTGGACGCCCCAATGAGCAGTTCTTC. Protein product: CASSGAGRPNEQFF.

Comments on this clone: The same CDR3 is also encoded by other DNA sequences in this sample. The chain couples TRBV7-9 to TRBJ2-5, with D tentatively TRBD2 (6 bases). The germline gives CDR1 SEHNR, CDR2 FQNEAQ (reference sequence). This CDR3 region has 13 residues. V lost 0 bases and J 4 bases, leaving 6 bases between the germline ends. Here the CDR3 DNA reads TGTGCCAGCAGCTTAGCGGGGGGAGAGACCCAGTACTTC. Protein sequence: CASSLAGGETQYF.

The genes are TRBV19 and TRBJ1-2; weak D call: TRBD1 (5 bases). V was cut by 3 bases and J by 5 bases, with 13 bases left in between. The length of the CDR3 is 14 residues. The V gene's germline CDR1 is LNHDA and CDR2 SQIVND (reference sequence). CDR3 nucleotides: TGTGCCAGTAGTATTCGGGGACGGATTTATGGCTACACCTTC. Its translation is CASSIRGRIYGYTF.

The J gene is TRBJ1-1, the V gene TRBV19; TRBD1 matches at 7 bases. The germline V gene has CDR1 LNHDA and CDR2 SQIVND (reference sequence). Losses at the gene ends were 6 bases for V and 0 bases for J; bases not matched to a gene: 4. The CDR3 runs 14 residues. CDR3 nucleotides: TGTGCCAGTAGCAAACAGGGGTTGAACACTGAAGCTTTCTTT. It is translated as CASSKQGLNTEAFF.

This chain uses TRBV24-1 with TRBJ1-1; 8 positions match TRBD1. Germline CDR1 KGHDR, CDR2 SFDVKD. CDR3 length: 14 residues. V was clipped by 3 bases and J by 1 base; unmatched bases: 0. As DNA, the CDR3 is TGTGCCACCAGTGATGGACAGGGGAACACTGAAGCTTTCTTT. This gives the protein CATSDGQGNTEAFF.

There are a few counts of this clone. The chain couples TRBV11-2 to TRBJ2-1; possible D gene TRBD1, 6 bases. V lost 3 bases to trimming and J lost 4 bases, with 16 bases between them. CDR3 size: 16 residues. Germline V gene data show CDR1 as SGHAT and CDR2 as FQNNGV. CDR3 protein: CASSLRRDTYYNEQFF. For the CDR3, the DNA is TGTGCCAGCAGCTTGCGCCGGGACACTTATTACAATGAGCAGTTCTTC. The full variable domain, in which reference TRBV11-2 and TRBJ2-1 provide the parts outside the CDR3, is EAGVAQSPRYKIIEKRQSVAFWCNPISGHATLYWYQQILGQGPKLLIQFQNNGVVDDSQLPKDRFSAERLKGVDSTLKIQPAKLEDSAVYLCASSLRRDTYYNEQFFGPGTRLTVL.

As to this clone: Other DNA sequences in this specimen translate into the identical CDR3. In nucleotides, the CDR3 is TGTGCCAGCAGCTTATTAGCAGGGGGGACTGAAGCTTTCTTT. Translation: CASSLLAGGTEAFF. The chain recombines TRBV7-3 with TRBJ1-1; 7 nucleotides line up with TRBD1. CDR1 is SGHTA and CDR2 is FQGTGA in the germline V gene. This CDR3 is built from 14 residues. V shed 2 bases, J shed 5 bases, and the junction held 5 bases outside the gene matches.

The J gene is TRBJ2-3, the V gene TRBV5-1; D is undetermined. The CDR3 is 14 residues long. V was clipped by 0 bases and J by 0 bases, with 5 bases between them. Germline CDR1 and CDR2: SGHRS and YFSETQ. CDR3 amino acids: CASSLGASTDTQYF. CDR3 in DNA: TGCGCCAGCAGCTTGGGGGCTAGCACAGATACGCAGTATTTT.

The CDR3 is CATSTRQGRFYEQYV. The CDR3 DNA sequence: TGTGCCACCAGCACTCGACAGGGGCGCTTCTACGAGCAGTACGTC. This sequence joins TRBV15 and TRBJ2-7; TRBD1 matches at 8 bases. The CDR3 totals 15 residues. Germline V gene data show CDR1 as LNHNV and CDR2 as YYDKDF (reference sequence). The V and J ends lost 4 bases and 3 bases, in that order; junction bases with no gene match: 8.

The chain couples TRBV21-1 to TRBJ2-3; the D call TRBD1 from the table was never checked on the DNA. TRBV21-1 is listed as a pseudogene. The CDR3 covers 14 residues. In nucleotides, the CDR3 is TGTGCCAGCAGGGGACAGGATCACACAGATACGCAGTATTTT. Translating gives CASRGQDHTDTQYF.

This clone was counted once. The chain recombines TRBV11-2 with TRBJ2-5; no clear D. Germline CDR1 and CDR2: SGHAT and FQNNGV. V lost 5 bases and J lost 1, with 14 bases in between. The CDR3 totals 15 residues. CDR3 residues: CASSQLEPIQETQYF. In DNA form, the CDR3 reads TGTGCCAGCAGCCAACTGGAACCAATCCAAGAGACCCAGTACTTC.

The V call is TRBV11-3, the J call TRBJ2-6, with unresolved D. V dropped 1 base and J dropped 2 bases, with 9 bases sitting between them. CDR1 is SGHNT, CDR2 YENEEA, per germline. The CDR3 is 16 residues long. CDR3 in DNA: TGTGCCAGCAGCTTAGGGGATGGGACTGGGGCCAACGTCCTGACTTTC. Protein sequence: CASSLGDGTGANVLTF.

J is TRBJ1-1 and V is TRBV5-1; 7 bases match TRBD1. Germline V gene sequence: CDR1 SGHRS, CDR2 YFSETQ. This CDR3 spans 13 amino acids. V trimming: 0 bases; J trimming: 7 bases; junction bases outside the gene matches: 3. In nucleotides, the CDR3 is TGCGCCAGCAGCTTGGGACAGGGCAATGAAGCTTTCTTT. It encodes CASSLGQGNEAFF.

The chain couples TRBV7-3 to TRBJ1-1, with 7 bases matching TRBD1. V lost 4 bases and J lost 4; bases outside the gene matches: 9. Germline-derived CDR1 and CDR2 are SGHTA and FQGTGA. The CDR3 runs to 15 residues. In DNA form, the CDR3 reads TGTGCCAGCAGCTCGGCGCAGGGGGGGGTCACTGAAGCTTTCTTT. It yields the protein CASSSAQGGVTEAFF.

The chain has TRBV2 and TRBJ2-2; D may correspond to TRBD1 or TRBD2 (5 bases each). The CDR3 is made up of 17 amino acids. Germline values: CDR1 SNHLY, CDR2 FYNNEI. V lost 6 bases and J lost 4, with 21 bases in between. The CDR3: CASSGTRGLGTTGELFF. In nucleotides, the CDR3 is TGTGCCAGCAGCGGGACGCGTGGGTTAGGTACCACCGGGGAGCTGTTTTTT.

V gene TRBV9 combines with J gene TRBJ2-1, with a weak D call TRBD2 (6 bases). The CDR3 has 15 residues. Germline CDR1 is SGDLS and CDR2 is YYNGEE. V lost 8 bases to trimming and J lost 0 bases, with 15 bases between them. The CDR3 loop is CASTPSGVSYNEQFF. In DNA, the CDR3 is TGTGCCAGTACCCCCTCGGGGGTCTCCTACAATGAGCAGTTCTTC. Variable domain in full (rest from reference TRBV9 and TRBJ2-1): DSGVTQTPKHLITATGQRVTLRCSPRSGDLSVYWYQQSLDQGLQFLIQYYNGEERAKGNILERFSAQQFPDLHSELNLSSLELGDSALYFCASTPSGVSYNEQFFGPGTRLTVL.

This clone was detected a few times. One end of the junction does not line up with germline, which may come from a read error. The chain links TRBV2 to TRBJ2-1; D gene unclear. CDR1 and CDR2 (germline): SNHLY, FYNNEI. The CDR3 loop spans 14 amino acids. This CDR3 is CASTELVSYNEQFF. CDR3 sequence (DNA): TGTGCCAGCACTGAACTGGTCTCCTACAATGAGCAGTTCTTC.

The V call is TRBV5-4, the J call TRBJ1-1; D not certain. Germline V CDR1 and CDR2: SGHNT, YYREEE (reference sequence). This CDR3 region has 13 residues. V gave up 0 bases and J gave up 5 bases, with 8 bases separating them. The CDR3 bases are TGTGCCAGCAGCTTGGCCGGCCGGACTGAAGCTTTCTTT. This codes for CASSLAGRTEAFF.

V and J are TRBV19 and TRBJ1-1; 7 nucleotides align to TRBD1. CDR3 length: 13 residues. Germline V gene lookup returns CDR1 LNHDA and CDR2 SQIVND (reference sequence). Trimming took 8 bases from V and 7 from J; bases not matched to a gene: 10. DNA of the CDR3: TGTGCCAGTGCCGAAAGGACAGGTAATGAAGCTTTCTTT. This codes for CASAERTGNEAFF.

The rearrangement joins TRBV29-1 to TRBJ1-2; no clear D. The CDR3 runs 12 residues. Germline V gene sequence: CDR1 SQVTM, CDR2 ANQGSEA. Trimming cost V 1 base and J 5 bases, with 8 bases left between them. The CDR3 is CSVEVSQYGYTF. The DNA of the CDR3 is TGCAGCGTTGAAGTATCCCAGTATGGCTACACCTTC. Based on the CDR3 plus reference TRBV29-1 and TRBJ1-2, the full variable domain is SAVISQKPSRDICQRGTSLTIQCQVDSQVTMMFWYRQQPGQSLTLIATANQGSEATYESGFVIDKFPISRPNLTFSTLTVSNMSPEDSSIYLCSVEVSQYGYTFGSGTRLTVV.

V and J are TRBV5-1 and TRBJ1-4; 8 bases are shared with TRBD1. V dropped 4 bases and J dropped 3; count of bases not matched to a gene: 2. The germline CDR1 and CDR2 sequences are SGHRS and YFSETQ. The CDR3 has 14 amino acids. CDR3 sequence: CASSGQGPNEKLFF. CDR3 in DNA: TGCGCCAGCAGCGGACAGGGCCCTAATGAAAAACTGTTTTTT. Complete variable domain (other parts from reference TRBV5-1 and TRBJ1-4): KAGVTQTPRYLIKTRGQQVTLSCSPISGHRSVSWYQQTPGQGLQFLFEYFSETQRNKGNFPGRFSGRQFSNSRSEMNVSTLELGDSALYLCASSGQGPNEKLFFGSGTQLSVL.

The V call is TRBV27, the J call TRBJ2-1, with 9 bases lining up with TRBD1. This CDR3 has 15 amino acids. Losses at the gene ends were 10 bases for V and 2 bases for J; bases not matched to a gene: 9. The germline V gene encodes CDR1 MNHEY and CDR2 SMNVEV (reference sequence). The CDR3 sequence: CATQGGTGPYNEQFF. As DNA, the CDR3 is TGTGCCACCCAGGGGGGGACAGGGCCCTACAATGAGCAGTTCTTC.

The rearrangement uses TRBV25-1 and TRBJ1-1; a weak D match, TRBD1 (6 bases). This CDR3 contains 17 residues. Germline V gene data show CDR1 as MGHDK and CDR2 as SYGVNS. The V and J ends lost 3 bases and 6 bases respectively, with 23 bases between them. The chain's CDR3 is CASSDSVGWGRYSEAFF. In nucleotides, the CDR3 is TGTGCCAGCAGTGATTCGGTGGGGTGGGGGCGGTATTCTGAAGCTTTCTTT.